This TCR beta chain derives from a study of regulatory T cells in long-lasting Graves disease. Study results and limitations: There were preferences for TRBV28, TRBJ1-2 and TRBJ2-5 in persistent disease.

This CDR3 has 15 amino acids. The germline V gene has CDR1 MDHEN and CDR2 SYDVKM. V dropped 3 bases and J dropped 7 bases, with 15 bases sitting between them. Time point denoted: newly diagnosed GD, antithyroid drugs for less than 3 months. RNA extracted from PBMCs served as the sequencing template. The table lists this clonotype with many counts. Its antigen is as yet unknown. Libraries of TCR beta came from iRepertoire HTBI primers plus Arm-PCR of CDR3 regions. TCRdb used MiXCR to reprocess the multiplex PCR reads, holding one entry per CDR3 protein. In the table there are 350,000 to 450,000 distinct CDR3 sequences, 12% of which are singletons. This same sample was also part of a study on T cells in Graves' hyperthyroidism and ophthalmopathy. Per that paper: Graves' hyperthyroidism is called stable when ophthalmopathy does not progress within 18 months.

The TCR sequence derives from a woman aged 18-30 years with Graves disease. The sample in question was peripheral blood mononuclear cells (PBMCs), obtained at new diagnosis, from a patient treated with antithyroid drugs. The V call is TRBV28, the J call TRBJ1-4, with D perhaps matching TRBD1 (5 bases). The CDR3 reads CASSFLQAGGEKLFF. CDR3 coding DNA: TGTGCCAGCAGTTTTTTACAGGCCGGGGGTGAAAAACTGTTTTTT.